Shown below are 21 T cell receptor beta chains from a single sample sequenced in a study of T-cell reconstitution after alpha-beta-depleted transplantation in children. Unique molecular identifiers were used to barcode this TCRbeta library. MiXCR, run by TCRdb on the PCR reads, gives a single entry per CDR3 protein. This sample has roughly 110,000 distinct CDR3 sequences, with 10% found just once. This specimen consisted of PBMCs, obtained before TCRalphabeta/CD19-depleted stem cell transplant. These receptors all stem from a boy aged 2 to 10 with acute lymphoblastic leukemia, due to receive a stem cell transplant.

This clonotype was observed at least ten times. V usage is TRBV7-9 and J usage is TRBJ2-3, with D unresolved. The CDR3 is made up of 13 amino acids. Between the trimmed V and J ends, which lost 3 bases and 2 bases, there was a span of 6 bases. CDR1 and CDR2 (germline): SEHNR, FQNEAQ (reference sequence). The CDR3 DNA sequence: TGTGCCAGCAGCTTGTCCGACACAGATACGCAGTATTTT. Translation gives CASSLSDTDTQYF.

In its sample, this clonotype was seen many times. The rearrangement links TRBV7-6 to TRBJ2-2, with TRBD2 matching 9 bases. V shed 1 base, J shed 5 bases, and the junction held 8 bases outside the gene matches. The CDR3 totals 17 residues. Germline CDR1 is SGHVS and CDR2 is FNYEAQ. The CDR3 nucleotides read TGTGCCAGCAGCTTAGTGGCTAGCGGGACTGGGACCGGGGAGCTGTTTTTT. Translation: CASSLVASGTGTGELFF.

In its sample, this clonotype was seen a few times. V usage is TRBV20-1 and J usage is TRBJ2-5; D is tentatively TRBD1 or TRBD2 (6 bases each). From germline, CDR1 is DFQATT and CDR2 SNEGSKA (reference sequence). The CDR3 length is 11 residues. The ends were cut back, 6 bases at V and 4 bases at J, with 9 bases in the middle. The CDR3 DNA is TGCAGTGCGGGGGGCCGAGAGACCCAGTACTTC. This sequence encodes CSAGGRETQYF.

This clonotype turned up a few times. This chain links TRBV25-1 with TRBJ2-1; TRBD1 agrees at 7 bases. Germline lookup yields CDR1 MGHDK and CDR2 SYGVNS. J lost 0 bases, V lost 3 bases, and 14 bases had no gene match. The CDR3 has 19 residues. Written as DNA, the CDR3 is TGTGCCAGCAGTGATCGGGACAGCTCTACCTCGAGCTCCTACAATGAGCAGTTCTTC. Residues: CASSDRDSSTSSSYNEQFF.

The chain uses TRBV5-1 and TRBJ1-2; 7 bases agree with TRBD1. V shed 3 bases and J 13 bases; nucleotides not matched to a gene: 12. Germline-derived CDR1 and CDR2 are SGHRS and YFSETQ. The CDR3 covers 13 residues. The chain's CDR3 is CASSSGQVLECTF. Here the CDR3 DNA reads TGCGCCAGCAGCTCCGGACAGGTTTTAGAGTGCACCTTC.

This clonotype was detected only a few times. V gene TRBV5-1 combines with J gene TRBJ2-6; D gene ambiguous. This CDR3 has 16 amino acids. The germline CDR1 and CDR2 sequences are SGHRS and YFSETQ. The germline V and J ends were trimmed by 0 bases and 0 bases, with 7 bases remaining between them. CDR3 sequence reads: CASSLGVSSGANVLTF. The CDR3 coding sequence is TGCGCCAGCAGCTTGGGCGTTAGCTCTGGGGCCAACGTCCTGACTTTC.

This chain links TRBV12-3 or TRBV12-4 with TRBJ2-3; D may be TRBD1 or TRBD2 (5 bases each). This CDR3 region has 16 residues. Between the trimmed V and J ends, which lost 6 bases and 5 bases, there was a span of 21 bases. Here the CDR3 reads CASSLRGRLTIDTQYF. DNA of the CDR3: TGTGCCAGCAGCCTTAGGGGACGACTAACGATAGATACGCAGTATTTT.

This rearrangement joins TRBV7-9 to TRBJ1-1; D unclear. There are 14 residues in the CDR3. The germline gives CDR1 SEHNR, CDR2 FQNEAQ (reference sequence). V was pared by 1 base and J by 5 bases, with 11 bases between. CDR3 DNA: TGTGCCAGCAGCTTAGTCGCAGAAGGGACTGAAGCTTTCTTT. It encodes CASSLVAEGTEAFF. Full variable domain (remainder filled in from reference TRBV7-9 and TRBJ1-1): DTGVSQNPRHKITKRGQNVTFRCDPISEHNRLYWYRQTLGQGPEFLTYFQNEAQLEKSRLLSDRFSAERPKGSFSTLEIQRTEQGDSAMYLCASSLVAEGTEAFFGQGTRLTVV.

This clonotype appeared a few times. CDR3 sequence reads: CASRLTANYEQYF. The CDR3, as DNA: TGCGCCAGTCGACTAACAGCCAACTACGAGCAGTACTTC. This sequence joins TRBV10-2 and TRBJ2-7, with D maybe TRBD2 (5 bases). The V gene's germline CDR1 is WSHSY and CDR2 SAAADI. The V gene lost 9 bases and the J gene lost 3 bases, with 15 bases spanning the gap. The CDR3 is made up of 13 amino acids.

This clonotype turned up a few times. The rearrangement joins TRBV28 to TRBJ1-1; a weak D match, TRBD1 (6 bases). The CDR3 is made up of 15 amino acids. V lost 3 bases to trimming and J lost 5 bases, with 16 bases between them. CDR1 is MDHEN and CDR2 is SYDVKM in the germline V gene. The CDR3 DNA is TGTGCCAGCAGTTTTGGTCACAGGGTGGGGACTGAAGCTTTCTTT. Translating it yields CASSFGHRVGTEAFF.

The table lists this clonotype with a few counts. The chain joins TRBV30 to TRBJ2-3; the D gene is possibly TRBD2 (6 bases). V lost 3 bases, J lost 1 base, and 8 bases lay in between. Germline CDR1 and CDR2: GTSNPN and SVGIG (reference sequence). There are 13 residues in the CDR3. CDR3: CAWSGSGTDTQYF. The CDR3, as DNA: TGTGCCTGGAGCGGGAGCGGCACAGATACGCAGTATTTT.

Only a few counts were recorded for this clonotype. The chain links TRBV24-1 to TRBJ2-4; TRBD1 might be the D (5 bases). In germline, CDR1 is KGHDR, CDR2 SFDVKD. V was trimmed by 5 bases and J by 0 bases, leaving 10 bases between them. The CDR3 contains 15 residues. The CDR3: CATSGQSLAKNIQYF. Here the CDR3 DNA reads TGTGCCACCAGTGGACAGAGCCTAGCCAAAAACATTCAGTACTTC.

The rearrangement uses TRBV6-1 and TRBJ2-2, with D tentatively TRBD1 (5 bases). Trimming shortened V by 5 bases and J by 6 bases, and 13 bases separated the two germline ends. The CDR3 spans 14 residues. From germline, CDR1 is MNHNS and CDR2 SASEGT. This CDR3 is CASSTLPRAGELFF. For the CDR3, the DNA is TGTGCCAGCAGTACACTCCCCAGGGCCGGGGAGCTGTTTTTT.

This clonotype has only a few counts. This rearrangement joins TRBV6-5 to TRBJ1-5; D perhaps matches TRBD1 (5 bases). Germline V lookup: CDR1 MNHEY, CDR2 SVGAGI. The CDR3 is 16 residues long. With 1 base removed from V and 2 bases from J, the gap between germline ends came to 12 bases. The CDR3 is CASSYLGGRGNQPQHF. The DNA of the CDR3 is TGTGCCAGCAGTTACTTGGGGGGAAGGGGCAATCAGCCCCAGCATTTT.

The chain is built from TRBV12-3 or TRBV12-4 and TRBJ2-1, with 8 bases matching TRBD2. The length of the CDR3 is 13 residues. V dropped 1 base and J dropped 8; count of bases not matched to a gene: 1. The CDR3 DNA follows: TGTGCCAGCAGTTTAGAAGCGGGGGATGAGCAGTTCTTC. This sequence encodes CASSLEAGDEQFF.

The J gene is TRBJ2-2, the V gene TRBV7-9; 9 bases align to TRBD1. This CDR3 has 15 amino acids. Germline CDR1 SEHNR, CDR2 FQNEAQ (reference sequence). V gave up 6 bases and J gave up 6 bases; unmatched junction bases: 8. The CDR3 DNA reads as TGTGCCAGCAGATACGGGACAGGGTGGGCCGGGGAGCTGTTTTTT. Its protein product is CASRYGTGWAGELFF.

The rearrangement links TRBV10-2 to TRBJ2-5; maybe TRBD1 (5 bases). The germline CDR1 and CDR2 sequences are WSHSY and SAAADI. V was clipped by 8 bases and J by 9 bases, with 13 bases between them. The CDR3 length is 11 residues. CDR3 in amino acids: CASGALEPQYF. CDR3 sequence (DNA): TGCGCCAGCGGGGCCCTAGAACCCCAGTACTTC.

V usage is TRBV20-1 and J usage is TRBJ2-7; TRBD1 aligns across 9 bases. Germline CDR1 is DFQATT and CDR2 is SNEGSKA (reference sequence). The CDR3 is 14 amino acids. Unmatched junction bases numbered 8, after V lost 3 bases and J lost 5 bases. The CDR3 DNA reads as TGCAGTGCTAGGACCGGGACAGGGTCGGACGAGCAGTACTTC. Its translation: CSARTGTGSDEQYF.

The rearrangement joins TRBV4-2 to TRBJ1-5; D is ambiguous. The CDR3 spans 13 residues. Germline-derived CDR1 and CDR2 are LGHNA and YNFKEQ. With 4 bases removed from V and 5 bases from J, the gap between germline ends came to 9 bases. This CDR3 reads CASSPVTDQPQHF. The CDR3 bases are TGTGCCAGCAGCCCCGTTACCGATCAGCCCCAGCATTTT.

The CDR3 nucleotides read TGCGCCAGCAGCTTGGCACCAGCGGGCTCCTACAATGAGCAGTTCTTC. Translated, it gives CASSLAPAGSYNEQFF. The chain joins TRBV5-1 to TRBJ2-1; TRBD2 is a possible D gene (6 bases). The germline V and J ends were trimmed by 0 bases and 0 bases, with 10 bases remaining between them. CDR1 is SGHRS, CDR2 YFSETQ, per germline. The CDR3 is made up of 16 amino acids.

This clonotype has a count of ten or more. V is TRBV7-2 and J is TRBJ1-2; D is undetermined. Between the trimmed V and J ends, which lost 5 bases and 4 bases, there was a span of 11 bases. Germline lookup yields CDR1 SGHTA and CDR2 FQGNSA. The CDR3 covers 13 residues. CDR3 sequence reads: CASSRRGGYGYTF. The CDR3 DNA reads TGTGCCAGCAGCCGGCGGGGAGGCTATGGCTACACCTTC.